This is a list of T cell receptor beta chains from one sample in a study of T cells in Graves' hyperthyroidism and ophthalmopathy. TCRdb processed the multiplex PCR reads anew with MiXCR; each CDR3 protein has one entry. The sample yields about 560,000 distinct CDR3 sequences, about a sixth seen once. Material: blood. Every receptor here comes from a woman between 18 and 29 years old with Graves' hyperthyroidism. Each CDR3 is given without its conserved first and last residue. The size of a clone is reported for some rows only, either as once, few or many, or as a class for expanded clones.

size,J,length,V,CDR3
NA,TRBJ1-4,17,TRBV4-1,ASSQESKYGGLGYEKLF
NA,TRBJ2-7,12,TRBV18,ASSSGLAAYEQY
many,TRBJ1-1,13,TRBV28,ASSFLLDRNTEAF
NA,TRBJ2-7,12,TRBV27,ASSPISGSYEQY
many,TRBJ1-1,11,TRBV6-5,ASRYDGQERAF
many,TRBJ1-2,10,TRBV12-3/TRBV12-4,ASSYRGYGYT
NA,TRBJ1-2,13,TRBV7-9,ASSLAVAGLNGYT
many,TRBJ2-7,11,TRBV11-2,ASSFGSNYEQY
many,TRBJ1-1,12,TRBV12-3/TRBV12-4,ASSPTGGYTEAF
many,TRBJ2-1,13,TRBV11-2,ASSLGGSMFNEQF
many,TRBJ2-5,12,TRBV10-2,ASSGQGARETQY
many,TRBJ2-7,11,TRBV6-2/TRBV6-3,AIAGTSRGEQY
many,TRBJ2-1,15,TRBV7-2,ASSAHLVGRAYNEQF
NA,TRBJ2-5,12,TRBV7-9,ASTLDVLRETQY
NA,TRBJ1-1,15,TRBV14,ASSPQRREGGNTEAF
many,TRBJ2-5,12,TRBV24-1,ATSDKLGQETQY
NA,TRBJ2-3,15,TRBV4-1,ASSQDRARVSLDTQY
many,TRBJ2-1,12,TRBV20-1,SARSAGVVNEQF
many,TRBJ2-7,14,TRBV7-9,ASSLKAGASSYEQY
few,TRBJ2-7,10,TRBV29-1,GGGTSSYEQY
few,TRBJ2-3,11,TRBV12-3/TRBV12-4,VTRRPEGDTQY
NA,TRBJ2-7,12,TRBV6-5,ASSYSRASYEQY
NA,TRBJ2-3,13,TRBV6-1,ASRGAARHTDTQY
NA,TRBJ1-1,11,TRBV5-6,ASSAPLHTEAF
few,TRBJ1-2,14,TRBV19,ASSATWGGPRYGYT
once,TRBJ2-2,16,TRBV7-6,ASSLVPSGLSNTGELF
few,TRBJ2-7,13,TRBV28,ASRPREFLRYEQY
NA,TRBJ2-6,17,TRBV19,ASSMVAGRRISGANVLT
many,TRBJ2-2,13,TRBV7-3,ASSPGRTNTGELF
NA,TRBJ2-7,14,TRBV20-1,SAQKPRGQVGYEQY
many,TRBJ2-7,13,TRBV7-2,ASSLVYGSSYEQY
many,TRBJ2-7,13,TRBV7-9,VSSSGTGSSYEQY
few,TRBJ2-7,11,TRBV29-1,SATSGRSYEQY
NA,TRBJ2-7,12,TRBV18,ASSPGARSYEQY
NA,TRBJ1-1,16,TRBV9,ASSESLGAGGLNTEAF
many,TRBJ1-2,11,TRBV6-2/TRBV6-3,ASSYPPAYGYT
NA,TRBJ2-7,13,TRBV27,ASSSGTLSSYEQY
many,TRBJ2-7,11,TRBV7-9,ASSFKGGTEQY
many,TRBJ2-1,13,TRBV11-2,ASSLIRGRNNEQF
NA,TRBJ1-1,13,TRBV5-4,ASSPSTGGRTEAF
once,TRBJ2-1,11,TRBV29-1,SAGTDSYNKQF
few,TRBJ1-1,10,TRBV10-3,ATNPGSTEAF
many,TRBJ1-1,12,TRBV18,ASSTVSTENEAF
NA,TRBJ1-2,14,TRBV5-6,ASSLESGDRVLGYT
few,TRBJ2-1,13,TRBV7-2,ASSPVARAYNEQF
NA,TRBJ1-6,12,TRBV6-1,ASRRDANNSPLH
many,TRBJ2-7,10,TRBV20-1,SARFGSYEQY
NA,TRBJ1-4,12,TRBV5-1,ASSGGLGNEKLF
NA,TRBJ2-4,12,TRBV12-3/TRBV12-4,ASTNLAGGNIQY
NA,TRBJ2-3,13,TRBV7-9,ASSSQGASTDTQY
few,TRBJ2-2,12,TRBV7-2,ASRNTGGYGELF